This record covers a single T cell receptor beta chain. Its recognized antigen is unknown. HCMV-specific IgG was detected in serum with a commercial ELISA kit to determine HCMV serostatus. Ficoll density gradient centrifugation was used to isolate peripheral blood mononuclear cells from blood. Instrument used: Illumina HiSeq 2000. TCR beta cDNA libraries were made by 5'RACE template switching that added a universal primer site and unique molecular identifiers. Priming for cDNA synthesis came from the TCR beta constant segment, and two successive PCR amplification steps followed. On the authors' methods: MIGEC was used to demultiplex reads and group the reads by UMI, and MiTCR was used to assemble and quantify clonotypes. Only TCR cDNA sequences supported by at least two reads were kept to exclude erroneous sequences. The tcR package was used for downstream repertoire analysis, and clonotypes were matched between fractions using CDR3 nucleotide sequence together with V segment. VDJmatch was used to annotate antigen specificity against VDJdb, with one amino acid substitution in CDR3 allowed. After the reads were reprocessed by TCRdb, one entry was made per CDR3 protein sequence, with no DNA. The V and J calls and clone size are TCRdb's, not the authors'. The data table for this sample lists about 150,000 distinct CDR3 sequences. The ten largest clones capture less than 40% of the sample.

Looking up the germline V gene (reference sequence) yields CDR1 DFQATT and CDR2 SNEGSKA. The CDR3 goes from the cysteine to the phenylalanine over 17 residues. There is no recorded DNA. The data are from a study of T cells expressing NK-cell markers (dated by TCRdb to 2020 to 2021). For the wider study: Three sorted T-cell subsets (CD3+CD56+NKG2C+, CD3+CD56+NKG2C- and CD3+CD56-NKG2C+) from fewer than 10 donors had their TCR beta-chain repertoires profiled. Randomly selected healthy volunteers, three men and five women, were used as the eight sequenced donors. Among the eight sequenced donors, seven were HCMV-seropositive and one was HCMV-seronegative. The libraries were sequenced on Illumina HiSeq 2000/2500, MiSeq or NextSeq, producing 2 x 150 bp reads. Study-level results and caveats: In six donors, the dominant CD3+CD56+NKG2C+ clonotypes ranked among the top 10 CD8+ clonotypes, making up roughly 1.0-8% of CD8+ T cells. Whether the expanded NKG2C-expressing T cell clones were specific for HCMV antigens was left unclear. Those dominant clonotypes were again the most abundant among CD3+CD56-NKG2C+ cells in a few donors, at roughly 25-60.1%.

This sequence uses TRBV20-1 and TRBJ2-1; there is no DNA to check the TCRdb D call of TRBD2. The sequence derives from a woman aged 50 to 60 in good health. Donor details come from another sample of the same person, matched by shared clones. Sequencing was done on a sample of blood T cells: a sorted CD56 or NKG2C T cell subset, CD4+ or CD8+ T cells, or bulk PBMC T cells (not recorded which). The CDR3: CSARGGTSGSSYNEQFF.